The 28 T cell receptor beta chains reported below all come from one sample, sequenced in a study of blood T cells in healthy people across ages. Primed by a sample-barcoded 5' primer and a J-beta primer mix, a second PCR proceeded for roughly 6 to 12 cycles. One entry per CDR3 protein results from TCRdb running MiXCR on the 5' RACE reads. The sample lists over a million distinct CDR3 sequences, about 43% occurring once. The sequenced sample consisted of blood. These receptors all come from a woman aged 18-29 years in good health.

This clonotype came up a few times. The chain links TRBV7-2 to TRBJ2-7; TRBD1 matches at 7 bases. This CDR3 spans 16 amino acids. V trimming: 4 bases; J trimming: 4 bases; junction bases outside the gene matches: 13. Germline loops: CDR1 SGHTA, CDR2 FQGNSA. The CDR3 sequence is CASSSDRLVSRYEQYF. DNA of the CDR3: TGTGCCAGCAGCTCGGACAGGTTGGTTTCTCGGTACGAGCAGTACTTC.

This CDR3 is CASSQHSTSSYEQYF. The CDR3 nucleotides are TGCGCCAGCAGCCAGCATAGCACGAGCTCCTACGAGCAGTACTTC. V gene TRBV4-1 combines with J gene TRBJ2-7; D gene ambiguous. The CDR3 has 15 amino acids. Germline V gene data show CDR1 as MGHRA and CDR2 as YSYEKL. Trimming left V 3 bases short and J 0 bases short, with 12 bases between.

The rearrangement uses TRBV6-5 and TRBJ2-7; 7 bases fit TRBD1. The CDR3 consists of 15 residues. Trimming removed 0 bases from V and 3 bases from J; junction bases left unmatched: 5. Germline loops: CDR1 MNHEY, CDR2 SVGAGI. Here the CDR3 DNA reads TGTGCCAGCAGTTACTCGACAGGGATAGACTACGAGCAGTACTTC. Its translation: CASSYSTGIDYEQYF.

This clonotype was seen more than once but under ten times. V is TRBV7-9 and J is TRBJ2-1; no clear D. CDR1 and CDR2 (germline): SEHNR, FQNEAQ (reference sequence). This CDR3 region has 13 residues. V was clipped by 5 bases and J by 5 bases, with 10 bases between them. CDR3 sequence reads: CASSAKLDNEQFF. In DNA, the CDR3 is TGTGCCAGCAGCGCCAAGCTAGACAATGAGCAGTTCTTC.

The CDR3 DNA sequence: TGTGCCAGCAGCCCACACCCGACACTGGACAAAGCTTTCTTT. This codes for CASSPHPTLDKAFF. This chain joins TRBV6-5 and TRBJ1-1; tentative D call: TRBD1 (5 bases). Germline V gene sequence: CDR1 MNHEY, CDR2 SVGAGI. V was clipped by 6 bases and J by 9 bases, with 20 bases between them. This CDR3 has 14 residues.

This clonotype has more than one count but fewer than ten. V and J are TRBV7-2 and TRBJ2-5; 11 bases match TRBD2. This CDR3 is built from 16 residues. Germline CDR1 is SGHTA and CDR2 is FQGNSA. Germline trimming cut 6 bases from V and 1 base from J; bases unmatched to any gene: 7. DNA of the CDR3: TGTGCCAGCAGTTTGGCGCTAGCGGGGGGCCAAGAGACCCAGTACTTC. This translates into CASSLALAGGQETQYF.

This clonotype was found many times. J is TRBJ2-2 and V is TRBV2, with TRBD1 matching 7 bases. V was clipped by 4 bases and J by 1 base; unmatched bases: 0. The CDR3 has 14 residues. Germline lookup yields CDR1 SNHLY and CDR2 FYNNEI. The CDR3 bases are TGTGCCAGCAGTGGACAGGGGAACACCGGGGAGCTGTTTTTT. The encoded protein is CASSGQGNTGELFF.

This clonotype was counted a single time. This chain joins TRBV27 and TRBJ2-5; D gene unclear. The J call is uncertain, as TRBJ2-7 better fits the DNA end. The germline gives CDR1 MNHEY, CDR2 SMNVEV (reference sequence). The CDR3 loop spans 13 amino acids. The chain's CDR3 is CASSVGHLYEQYF. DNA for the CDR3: TGTGCCAGCAGTGTAGGGCACCTCTACGAGCAGTACTTC.

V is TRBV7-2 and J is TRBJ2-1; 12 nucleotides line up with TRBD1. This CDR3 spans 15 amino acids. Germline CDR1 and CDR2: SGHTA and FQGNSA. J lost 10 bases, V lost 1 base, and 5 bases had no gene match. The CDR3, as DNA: TGTGCCAGCAGCTTAGGGGGACAGGGGGCCTACGAGCAGTTCTTC. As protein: CASSLGGQGAYEQFF.

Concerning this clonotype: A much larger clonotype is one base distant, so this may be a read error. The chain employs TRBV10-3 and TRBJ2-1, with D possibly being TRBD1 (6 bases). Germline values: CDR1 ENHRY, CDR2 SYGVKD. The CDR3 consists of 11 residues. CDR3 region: CAIGQQNEQLF. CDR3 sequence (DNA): TGTGCCATCGGACAGCAGAATGAGCAGTTATTC.

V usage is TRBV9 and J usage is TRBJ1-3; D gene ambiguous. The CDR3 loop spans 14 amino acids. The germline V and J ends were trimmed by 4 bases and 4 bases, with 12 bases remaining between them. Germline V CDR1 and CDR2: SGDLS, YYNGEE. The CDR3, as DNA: TGTGCCAGCAGCCTTGGCGTCGGGGGAAACACCATATATTTT. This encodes CASSLGVGGNTIYF.

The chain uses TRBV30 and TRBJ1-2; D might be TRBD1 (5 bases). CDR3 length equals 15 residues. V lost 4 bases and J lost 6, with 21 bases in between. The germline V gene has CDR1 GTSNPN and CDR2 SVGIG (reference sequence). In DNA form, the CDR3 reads TGTGCCTGGATGCCTCTAACAGGATTATCCAATGGCTACACCTTC. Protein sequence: CAWMPLTGLSNGYTF.

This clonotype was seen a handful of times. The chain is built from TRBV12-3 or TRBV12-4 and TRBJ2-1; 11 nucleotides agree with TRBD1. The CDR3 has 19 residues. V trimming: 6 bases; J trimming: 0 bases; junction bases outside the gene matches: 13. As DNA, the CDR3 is TGTGCCAGCAGAAATCCGGGACAGGGGGTTGCAAGCTCCTACAATGAGCAGTTCTTC. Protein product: CASRNPGQGVASSYNEQFF.

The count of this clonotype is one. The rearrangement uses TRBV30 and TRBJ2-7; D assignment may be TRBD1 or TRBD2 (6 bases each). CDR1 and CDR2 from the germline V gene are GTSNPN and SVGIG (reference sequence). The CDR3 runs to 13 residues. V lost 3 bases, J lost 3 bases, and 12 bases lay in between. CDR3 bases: TGTGCCTGGAGGGGGGGCAGCTTCTACGAGCAGTACTTC. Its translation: CAWRGGSFYEQYF.

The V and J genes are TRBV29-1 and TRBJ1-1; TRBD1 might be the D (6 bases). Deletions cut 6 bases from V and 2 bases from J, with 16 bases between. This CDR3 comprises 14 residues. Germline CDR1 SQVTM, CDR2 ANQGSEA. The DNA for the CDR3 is TGCAGCGTGGCCCTGGGGGGCTCAAACACTGAAGCTTTCTTT. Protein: CSVALGGSNTEAFF.

CDR3 sequence: CASSLGVGAGELFF. CDR3 nucleotides: TGTGCCAGCAGCCTCGGTGTCGGCGCCGGGGAGCTGTTTTTT. The chain combines TRBV11-2 with TRBJ2-2; the D is unclear. V was shortened by 5 bases and J by 6 bases, with 13 bases between the two germline ends. CDR1 SGHAT and CDR2 FQNNGV come from the germline V gene. This CDR3 contains 14 residues.

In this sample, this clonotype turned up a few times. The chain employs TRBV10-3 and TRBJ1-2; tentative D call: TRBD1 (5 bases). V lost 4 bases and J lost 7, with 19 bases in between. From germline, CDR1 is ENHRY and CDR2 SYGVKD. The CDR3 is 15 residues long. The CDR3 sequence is CAISVPSPGTFGYTF. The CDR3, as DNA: TGTGCCATCAGTGTTCCCTCCCCGGGGACTTTTGGCTACACCTTC.

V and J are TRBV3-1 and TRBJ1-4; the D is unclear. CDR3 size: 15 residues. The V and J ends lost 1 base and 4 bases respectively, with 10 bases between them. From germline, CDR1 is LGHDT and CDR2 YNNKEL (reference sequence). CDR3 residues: CASSQVSGYNEKLFF. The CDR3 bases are TGTGCCAGCAGCCAAGTTTCGGGATATAATGAAAAACTGTTTTTT.

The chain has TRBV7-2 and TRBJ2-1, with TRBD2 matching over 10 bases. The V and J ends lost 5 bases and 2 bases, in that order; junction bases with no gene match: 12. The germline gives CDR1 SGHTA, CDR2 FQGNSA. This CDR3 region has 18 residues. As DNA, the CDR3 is TGTGCCAGCAGCAGTCTAGCGGGAGATCTGGGGGCCTACAATGAGCAGTTCTTC. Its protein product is CASSSLAGDLGAYNEQFF.

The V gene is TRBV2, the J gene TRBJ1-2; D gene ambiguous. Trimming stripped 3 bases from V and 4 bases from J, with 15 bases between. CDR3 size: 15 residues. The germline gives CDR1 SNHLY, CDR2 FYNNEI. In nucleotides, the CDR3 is TGTGCCAGCAGTGAGAGAGACCAACGCGTCTATGGCTACACCTTC. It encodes CASSERDQRVYGYTF. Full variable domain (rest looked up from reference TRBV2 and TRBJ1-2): EPEVTQTPSHQVTQMGQEVILRCVPISNHLYFYWYRQILGQKVEFLVSFYNNEISEKSEIFDDQFSVERPDGSNFTLKIRSTKLEDSAMYFCASSERDQRVYGYTFGSGTRLTVV.

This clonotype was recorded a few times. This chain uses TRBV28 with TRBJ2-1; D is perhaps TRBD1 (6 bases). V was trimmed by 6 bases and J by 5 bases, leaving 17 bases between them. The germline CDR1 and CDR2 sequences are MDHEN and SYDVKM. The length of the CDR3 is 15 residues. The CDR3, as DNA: TGTGCCAGCAGCACGCCCAGGGGAGTTAACAATGAGCAGTTCTTC. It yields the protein CASSTPRGVNNEQFF.

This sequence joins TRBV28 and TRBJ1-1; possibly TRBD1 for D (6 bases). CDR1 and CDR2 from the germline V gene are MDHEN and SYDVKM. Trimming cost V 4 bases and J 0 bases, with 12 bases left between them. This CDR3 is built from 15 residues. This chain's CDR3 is CASSYGGQMNTEAFF. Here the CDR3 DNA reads TGTGCCAGCAGTTACGGGGGGCAAATGAACACTGAAGCTTTCTTT.

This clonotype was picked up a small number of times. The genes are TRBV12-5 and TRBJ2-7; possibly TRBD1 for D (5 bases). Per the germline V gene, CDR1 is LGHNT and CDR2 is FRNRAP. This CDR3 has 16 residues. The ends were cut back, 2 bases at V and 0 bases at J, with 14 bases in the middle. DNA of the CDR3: TGTGCTAGTGGTTTGACCCAGGGATTGAGCTCCTACGAGCAGTACTTC. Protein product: CASGLTQGLSSYEQYF.

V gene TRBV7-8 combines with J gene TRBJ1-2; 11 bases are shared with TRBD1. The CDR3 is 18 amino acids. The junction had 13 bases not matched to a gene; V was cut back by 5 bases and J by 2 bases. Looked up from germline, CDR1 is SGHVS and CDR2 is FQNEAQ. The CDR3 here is CASSPPQAGTGGNYGYTF. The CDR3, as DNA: TGTGCCAGCAGCCCTCCGCAAGCCGGGACAGGGGGGAACTATGGCTACACCTTC.

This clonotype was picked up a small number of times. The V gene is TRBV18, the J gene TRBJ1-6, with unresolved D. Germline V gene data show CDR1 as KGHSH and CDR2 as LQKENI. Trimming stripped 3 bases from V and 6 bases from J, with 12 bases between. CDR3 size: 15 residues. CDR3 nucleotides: TGTGCCAGCTCACCCGGCAGGCTGGGTAATTCACCCCTCCACTTT. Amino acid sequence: CASSPGRLGNSPLHF.

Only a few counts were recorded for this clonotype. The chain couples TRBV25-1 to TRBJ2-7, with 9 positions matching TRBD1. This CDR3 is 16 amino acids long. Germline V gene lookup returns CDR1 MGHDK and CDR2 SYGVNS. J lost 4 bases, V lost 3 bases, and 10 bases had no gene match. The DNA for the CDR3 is TGTGCCAGCAGTGATGTACCCGGGACAGGGATTTACGAGCAGTACTTC. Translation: CASSDVPGTGIYEQYF.

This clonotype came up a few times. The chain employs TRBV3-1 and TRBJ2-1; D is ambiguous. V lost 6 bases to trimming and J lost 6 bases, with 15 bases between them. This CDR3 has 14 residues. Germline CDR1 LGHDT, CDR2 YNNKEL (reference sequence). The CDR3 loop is CASRMGSSRNEQFF. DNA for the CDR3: TGTGCCAGCAGAATGGGTTCTTCCCGCAATGAGCAGTTCTTC.

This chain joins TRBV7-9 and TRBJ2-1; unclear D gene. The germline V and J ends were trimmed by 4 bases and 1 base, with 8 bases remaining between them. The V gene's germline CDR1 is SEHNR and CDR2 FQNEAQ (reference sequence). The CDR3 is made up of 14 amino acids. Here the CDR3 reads CASSSVQSYNEQFF. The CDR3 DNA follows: TGTGCCAGCAGCTCCGTACAGTCCTACAATGAGCAGTTCTTC.